Sequencing of this TCR beta chain was carried out in a study of shared T cell receptors in the human thymus. Profiled with immunoSEQ multiplex PCR; TCRdb holds only in-frame clones, not every one. Here the sample spans 650,000 to 950,000 clones, around 85% being singletons. Another study also made use of these data, one on human thymus T cells. As that report states: Donors were healthy Finnish infants having corrective surgery for congenital heart defects. Resections obtained during corrective heart surgery supplied the thymus tissue. Blood and thymic repertoires both appeared biased in V and J gene usage. Thymic TCR repertoires of unrelated people reportedly overlapped highly.

The sequence was obtained from a girl younger than two with a congenital heart defect. Sequencing was performed on thymocytes.

The CDR3 loop reads CASGPWDRRILTSTDTQYF. The CDR3 DNA sequence: TGTGCTAGTGGTCCCTGGGACAGGAGAATTTTAACTAGCACAGATACGCAGTATTTT. The chain employs TRBV12-5 and TRBJ2-3; 8 bases align to TRBD1. The CDR3 consists of 19 residues. Germline-derived CDR1 and CDR2 are LGHNT and FRNRAP. V shed 5 bases and J 0 bases; nucleotides not matched to a gene: 16.